This T cell receptor beta chain appears in the sequencing data of a study of blood T cells in healthy people across ages. The second PCR ran roughly 7 to 11 cycles with a sample-barcoded 5' primer and J-beta primers. MiXCR, run by TCRdb on the 5' RACE reads, gives a single entry per CDR3 protein. The sample holds hundreds of thousands of distinct CDR3 sequences, 24% seen once. In its sample, this clonotype was seen a few times. The junction had 5 bases not matched to a gene; V was cut back by 3 bases and J by 1 base. There are 16 residues in the CDR3. The germline V gene has CDR1 SQVTM and CDR2 ANQGSEA. In addition, the sample was reused for a study of T cells of mothers and their children. That paper states: Using the M1S primer, the second PCR added sample barcodes along with 2-4 random nucleotides. The study obtained over 8 million TCR beta CDR3 reads per mother and some 3 million per child. The study found slightly higher but non-significant overlap in related versus unrelated mother-child pairs.

The origin of this receptor is a boy aged 10-17 years in good health. Sequenced: blood. This chain joins TRBV29-1 and TRBJ2-2; 10 nucleotides line up with TRBD2. In DNA, the CDR3 is TGCAGCGTTGATCTAGCGGGAGTGGTGAACACCGGGGAGCTGTTTTTT. The encoded protein is CSVDLAGVVNTGELFF.